Presented here are 29 T cell receptor beta chains from one specimen sequenced in a study of beta chain features in type 1 diabetes. As every portion of the isolated RNA was reverse transcribed, the sequencing read expressed TCRB transcripts. TCRdb keeps only in-frame clones here, not all; method: immunoSEQ multiplex PCR. The top ten clones hold less than 0.85% of a sample with more than 140,000 clones, approximately 9.8% of them seen once. Specimen: central memory CD4+ T cells from blood. These TCRs come from a woman aged 40 to 49 in good health.

This clone was detected ten times or more. The V and J genes are TRBV29-1 and TRBJ2-1; D call uncertain. This CDR3 contains 10 residues. CDR1 is SQVTM, CDR2 ANQGSEA, per germline. V was trimmed by 8 bases and J by 6 bases, leaving 8 bases between them. The CDR3 loop reads CSSRVNEQFF. CDR3 nucleotide sequence: TGCAGCTCCCGGGTCAATGAGCAGTTCTTC.

In its sample, this clone was seen a few times. This rearrangement joins TRBV5-5 to TRBJ2-5; D gene ambiguous. The CDR3 covers 12 residues. The V gene lost 4 bases and the J gene lost 5 bases, with 9 bases spanning the gap. Germline loops: CDR1 SGHKS, CDR2 YYEKEE (reference sequence). CDR3 in DNA: TGTGCCAGCAGCCAGGCCTTGGAGACCCAGTACTTC. It is translated as CASSQALETQYF.

This clone was detected a few times. Other nucleotide sequences in the sample specify the same CDR3. CDR3 nucleotide sequence: TGTGCCAGCAGCCGGGGGGGCAGCACAGATACGCAGTATTTT. Translating gives CASSRGGSTDTQYF. The gene calls are TRBV2 and TRBJ2-3; 8 bases are shared with TRBD2. V gave up 6 bases and J gave up 0 bases; unmatched junction bases: 2. CDR3 length: 14 amino acids. Per the germline V gene, CDR1 is SNHLY and CDR2 is FYNNEI.

The V and J genes are TRBV28 and TRBJ2-1; the match to TRBD2 covers 10 bases. V lost 2 bases, J lost 6 bases, and 1 base stayed unmatched. The CDR3 covers 14 residues. From germline, CDR1 is MDHEN and CDR2 SYDVKM. DNA for the CDR3: TGTGCCAGCAGTTTAGGGACTAGCGTCAATGAGCAGTTCTTC. Its protein product is CASSLGTSVNEQFF.

The gene calls are TRBV19 and TRBJ2-3; 9 positions agree with TRBD2. Trimming cost V 6 bases and J 4 bases; bases outside gene matches: 5. Germline V gene lookup returns CDR1 LNHDA and CDR2 SQIVND (reference sequence). This CDR3 region has 14 residues. The chain's CDR3 is CASRAAGGADTQYF. The CDR3, as DNA: TGTGCCAGTAGGGCTGCGGGGGGGGCAGATACGCAGTATTTT.

This clone was seen a handful of times. The rearrangement uses TRBV7-8 and TRBJ2-7, with a possible D match to TRBD1 (6 bases). V was trimmed by 1 base and J by 2 bases, leaving 9 bases between them. The CDR3 covers 14 residues. CDR1 is SGHVS and CDR2 is FQNEAQ in the germline V gene. Written as DNA, the CDR3 is TGTGCCAGCAGCTTAGGCAGGGGCCCCTACGAGCAGTACTTC. The encoded protein is CASSLGRGPYEQYF.

The chain combines TRBV13 with TRBJ1-1; weak D call: TRBD1 (6 bases). Per the germline V gene, CDR1 is PRHDT and CDR2 is FYEKMQ (reference sequence). This CDR3 has 15 amino acids. Trimming shortened V by 4 bases and J by 0 bases, and 12 bases separated the two germline ends. CDR3 sequence: CASSSPGQLNTEAFF. The CDR3 DNA is TGTGCCAGCAGCTCCCCGGGACAACTGAACACTGAAGCTTTCTTT.

The J gene is TRBJ1-5, the V gene TRBV4-1; D remains unclear. The CDR3 spans 17 residues. CDR1 and CDR2 (germline): MGHRA, YSYEKL. The V gene lost 0 bases and the J gene lost 0 bases, with 12 bases spanning the gap. The CDR3 region is CASSQDPPGYSNQPQHF. For the CDR3, the DNA is TGCGCCAGCAGCCAAGATCCCCCAGGTTATAGCAATCAGCCCCAGCATTTT.

On this clone: The same CDR3 is also encoded by other DNA sequences in this sample. This chain uses TRBV18 with TRBJ2-5, with D possibly being TRBD1 (5 bases). Germline loops: CDR1 KGHSH, CDR2 LQKENI. V was clipped by 2 bases and J by 2 bases, with 6 bases between them. This CDR3 is built from 13 residues. DNA of the CDR3: TGTGCCAGCTCACCAGGGGCGCAAGAGACCCAGTACTTC. Protein sequence: CASSPGAQETQYF. Looking up the rest from reference TRBV18 and TRBJ2-5 gives the full variable domain: NAGVMQNPRHLVRRRGQEARLRCSPMKGHSHVYWYRQLPEEGLKFMVYLQKENIIDESGMPKERFSAEFPKEGPSILRIQQVVRGDSAAYFCASSPGAQETQYFGPGTRLLVL.

This chain uses TRBV5-4 with TRBJ2-3, with D possibly TRBD2 on 5 matching bases. V lost 3 bases and J lost 4, with 15 bases in between. Germline V gene sequence: CDR1 SGHNT, CDR2 YYREEE (reference sequence). The CDR3 consists of 15 residues. CDR3 protein: CASSWRVGVPDTQYF. In DNA form, the CDR3 reads TGTGCCAGCAGCTGGCGGGTTGGGGTCCCAGATACGCAGTATTTT.

This clone came up a few times. The chain joins TRBV5-6 to TRBJ1-2; D ambiguous. Trimming cost V 2 bases and J 6 bases, with 20 bases left between them. Germline values: CDR1 SGHDT, CDR2 YYEEEE. The CDR3 runs 16 residues. CDR3: CASSFFLRQAQNGYTF. CDR3 nucleotides: TGTGCCAGCAGCTTCTTTCTACGGCAGGCTCAAAATGGCTACACCTTC.

The V and J genes are TRBV19 and TRBJ2-5; TRBD2 agrees at 14 bases. The CDR3 is made up of 17 amino acids. V lost 8 bases and J lost 5; bases outside the gene matches: 13. The germline CDR1 and CDR2 sequences are LNHDA and SQIVND (reference sequence). This CDR3 is CASREGRLAGGHETQYF. CDR3 in DNA: TGTGCCAGTCGGGAGGGGAGACTAGCGGGGGGGCATGAGACCCAGTACTTC.

A few counts support this clone. This CDR3 reads CSVEVGGQPQHF. The CDR3 DNA is TGCAGCGTTGAGGTGGGGGGTCAGCCCCAGCATTTT. The chain links TRBV29-1 to TRBJ1-5; TRBD1 might be the D (5 bases). CDR3 length: 12 amino acids. Germline V gene data show CDR1 as SQVTM and CDR2 as ANQGSEA. Trimming shortened V by 3 bases and J by 6 bases, and 9 bases separated the two germline ends.

The chain couples TRBV11-2 to TRBJ2-7; tentatively, D is TRBD2 (7 bases). Germline V lookup: CDR1 SGHAT, CDR2 FQNNGV. This CDR3 is 14 amino acids long. V lost 1 base and J lost 9, with 16 bases in between. CDR3 sequence (DNA): TGTGCCAGCAGCTTAGCCGGGGGGCAAACAGCGCAGTACTTC. Protein: CASSLAGGQTAQYF. Variable domain in full (rest from reference TRBV11-2 and TRBJ2-7): EAGVAQSPRYKIIEKRQSVAFWCNPISGHATLYWYQQILGQGPKLLIQFQNNGVVDDSQLPKDRFSAERLKGVDSTLKIQPAKLEDSAVYLCASSLAGGQTAQYFGPGTRLTVT.

To note about this clone: Other DNA sequences in this specimen translate into the identical CDR3. The rearrangement joins TRBV6-5 to TRBJ2-2, with no clear D. CDR1 is MNHEY and CDR2 is SVGAGI in the germline V gene. V was shortened by 4 bases and J by 5 bases, with 2 bases between the two germline ends. This CDR3 is 11 amino acids long. The CDR3 region has the DNA TGTGCCAGCAGTTCTACCGGGGAGCTGTTTTTT. It encodes CASSSTGELFF.

The rearrangement links TRBV18 to TRBJ2-3; 10 nucleotides match TRBD2. Germline loops: CDR1 KGHSH, CDR2 LQKENI. The ends lost 2 bases at V and 6 bases at J; junction bases unmatched: 5. The CDR3 has 15 amino acids. The CDR3 nucleotides are TGTGCCAGCTCACCATCTAGCGGGGGTTCCGATACGCAGTATTTT. Residues: CASSPSSGGSDTQYF.

J is TRBJ2-3 and V is TRBV25-1; no firm D call. This CDR3 spans 15 amino acids. Germline V gene sequence: CDR1 MGHDK, CDR2 SYGVNS. Deletions cut 5 bases from V and 1 base from J, with 13 bases between. The CDR3 reads CASSRSTFGTDTQYF. CDR3 DNA: TGTGCCAGCAGTCGGTCGACTTTCGGCACAGATACGCAGTATTTT.

The chain couples TRBV5-5 to TRBJ2-5, with 7 bases aligning to TRBD1. The germline V gene encodes CDR1 SGHKS and CDR2 YYEKEE (reference sequence). The length of the CDR3 is 15 residues. V shed 5 bases and J 2 bases; nucleotides not matched to a gene: 9. The CDR3, as DNA: TGTGCCAGCAGACTCCGGGACAGCCTTCAAGAGACCCAGTACTTC. Its translation: CASRLRDSLQETQYF.

At least ten counts were recorded for this clone. This chain connects TRBV29-1 to TRBJ2-5; tentatively, D is TRBD2 (7 bases). Germline V lookup: CDR1 SQVTM, CDR2 ANQGSEA. Trimming took 7 bases from V and 6 from J, leaving 15 bases between them. This CDR3 is built from 12 residues. CDR3 amino acids: CSESRGGKTQYF. CDR3 nucleotides: TGCAGCGAGTCAAGGGGGGGAAAGACCCAGTACTTC.

This clone appeared many times. V usage is TRBV21-1 and J usage is TRBJ2-6; the table calls TRBD1, which could not be checked here. TRBV21-1 is noted as a pseudogene. CDR3 length equals 15 residues. The CDR3 DNA reads as TGTGCCAGCGCAAGATTAACACCTGGGGCCAACGTCCTGACTTTC. This translates into CASARLTPGANVLTF.

In DNA, the CDR3 is TGTGCCAGCAGTGAAATACCTACTATGTATTTGTTCTTC. Translation gives CASSEIPTMYLFF. The chain has TRBV25-1 and TRBJ2-1; no clear D gene. The V gene's germline CDR1 is MGHDK and CDR2 SYGVNS. V was cut by 2 bases and J by 15 bases, with 17 bases left in between. This CDR3 comprises 13 residues.

In this sample, this clone turned up a few times. The chain couples TRBV14 to TRBJ1-2, with unresolved D. Trimming cost V 0 bases and J 6 bases, with 14 bases left between them. The CDR3 runs 15 residues. Germline V gene lookup returns CDR1 SGHDN and CDR2 FVKESK. The CDR3 spells CASSQDYEEKDGYTF. The CDR3 nucleotides are TGTGCCAGCAGCCAAGATTATGAGGAAAAGGATGGCTACACCTTC. The full variable domain, with the rest looked up from reference TRBV14 and TRBJ1-2, is EAGVTQFPSHSVIEKGQTVTLRCDPISGHDNLYWYRRVMGKEIKFLLHFVKESKQDESGMPNNRFLAERTGGTYSTLKVQPAELEDSGVYFCASSQDYEEKDGYTFGSGTRLTVV.

V gene TRBV6-6 combines with J gene TRBJ2-2, with a weak D call TRBD1 (6 bases). Per germline, CDR1 MNHNY and CDR2 SVGAGI (reference sequence). Deletions cut 7 bases from V and 1 base from J, with 10 bases between. The CDR3 has 14 residues. Here the CDR3 DNA reads TGTGCCAGCACCCTGGACAGGAACACCGGGGAGCTGTTTTTT. Protein product: CASTLDRNTGELFF.

This clone was picked up many times. The rearrangement uses TRBV18 and TRBJ2-7, with 7 bases fitting TRBD2. Trimming removed 1 base from V and 3 bases from J; junction bases left unmatched: 3. CDR1 and CDR2 (germline): KGHSH, LQKENI. This CDR3 spans 14 amino acids. This CDR3 reads CASSPRGGGYEQYF. CDR3 in DNA: TGTGCCAGCTCACCACGCGGGGGAGGCTACGAGCAGTACTTC.

In its sample, this clone was seen a few times. This chain connects TRBV19 to TRBJ1-5; 8 nucleotides line up with TRBD1. Germline-derived CDR1 and CDR2 are LNHDA and SQIVND (reference sequence). This CDR3 region has 16 residues. Germline trimming cut 5 bases from V and 3 bases from J; bases unmatched to any gene: 9. The CDR3 coding sequence is TGTGCCAGTAGTCCACGGACAGGGAAATTCAATCAGCCCCAGCATTTT. This encodes CASSPRTGKFNQPQHF. Full variable domain (rest looked up from reference TRBV19 and TRBJ1-5): DGGITQSPKYLFRKEGQNVTLSCEQNLNHDAMYWYRQDPGQGLRLIYYSQIVNDFQKGDIAEGYSVSREKKESFPLTVTSAQKNPTAFYLCASSPRTGKFNQPQHFGDGTRLSIL.

The chain couples TRBV25-1 to TRBJ1-4; 9 nucleotides align to TRBD1. This CDR3 region has 14 residues. CDR1 and CDR2 (germline): MGHDK, SYGVNS. V shed 6 bases and J 7 bases; nucleotides not matched to a gene: 6. The CDR3 DNA follows: TGTGCCAGCAGGAGGACAGGGGCTCTTGAAAAACTGTTTTTT. Protein: CASRRTGALEKLFF.

This chain uses TRBV7-2 with TRBJ2-5; 9 bases align to TRBD1. V was pared by 4 bases and J by 11 bases, with 11 bases of the junction left unmatched. Looked up from germline, CDR1 is SGHTA and CDR2 is FQGNSA. There are 14 residues in the CDR3. CDR3 sequence (DNA): TGTGCCAGCAGCTCGTCGGGACAGGGCTTGGAGCAGTACTTC. Amino acids: CASSSSGQGLEQYF.

This clone has more than one count but fewer than ten. The chain combines TRBV5-6 with TRBJ2-7, with D possibly TRBD2 on 5 matching bases. The CDR3 extends over 13 amino acids. V shed 0 bases and J shed 1 base, with 5 bases lying between them. CDR1 and CDR2 (germline): SGHDT, YYEEEE. In DNA form, the CDR3 reads TGTGCCAGCAGCTTGGGGGAGTCCTACGAGCAGTACTTC. As protein: CASSLGESYEQYF.

In this sample, this clone turned up a few times. The rearrangement links TRBV5-5 to TRBJ1-2; D may be TRBD1 (5 bases). V was shortened by 4 bases and J by 2 bases, with 15 bases between the two germline ends. The CDR3 has 15 residues. Germline V CDR1 and CDR2: SGHKS, YYEKEE (reference sequence). CDR3 nucleotides: TGTGCCAGCAGCCCTCTCACAGGCGTCAACTATGGCTACACCTTC. Residues: CASSPLTGVNYGYTF.